Listed below are T cell receptor beta chains from one sample, sequenced in a study of T cell repertoires in cytomegalovirus infection. TCRdb itself ran the reads through MiXCR, one entry per CDR3 protein. Of about 260,000 distinct CDR3 sequences in the sample, roughly an eighth were seen once. Specimen: PBMCs. The receptors here all came from a human donor in good health (CMV status not recorded). Some clones in this sample may be carry-over from other donors' samples. Both conserved end residues are part of each CDR3. A D gene is named only where the DNA matches it firmly. A clone size is listed for some rows: how often the clone was seen (once, few, many), or a class if it is expanded.

j_call: TRBJ1-5; v_call: TRBV19; d_call: TRBD1; cdr3_length: 16; clone_size: few; cdr3_aa: CASSNGRGHSNQPQHF; cdr3_nt: TGTGCCAGTAGTAACGGCAGGGGGCATAGCAATCAGCCCCAGCATTTT
j_call: TRBJ2-3; v_call: TRBV5-1; d_call: .; cdr3_length: 15; clone_size: .; cdr3_aa: CASSLEIGKGNTQYF; cdr3_nt: TGCGCCAGCAGCTTGGAGATAGGGAAGGGGAATACGCAGTATTTT
j_call: TRBJ1-4; v_call: TRBV7-9; d_call: .; cdr3_length: 13; clone_size: .; cdr3_aa: CASSQSGGWELFF; cdr3_nt: TGTGCCAGCAGCCAATCTGGAGGATGGGAACTGTTTTTT
j_call: TRBJ2-1; v_call: TRBV11-2; d_call: .; cdr3_length: 14; clone_size: many; cdr3_aa: CASSESRSYNEQFF; cdr3_nt: TGTGCCAGCAGTGAGAGCCGCTCCTACAATGAGCAGTTCTTC
j_call: TRBJ2-5; v_call: TRBV4-1; d_call: TRBD1; cdr3_length: 15; clone_size: few; cdr3_aa: CASSHPDRDQETQYF; cdr3_nt: TGCGCCAGCAGCCACCCAGACAGGGATCAAGAGACCCAGTACTTC
j_call: TRBJ1-2; v_call: TRBV7-2; d_call: .; cdr3_length: 15; clone_size: many; cdr3_aa: CASSLDGTSNYGYTF; cdr3_nt: TGTGCCAGCAGCTTAGATGGAACTTCAAACTATGGCTACACCTTC
j_call: TRBJ1-4; v_call: TRBV28; d_call: TRBD1; cdr3_length: 17; clone_size: .; cdr3_aa: CASSSTGQGMLYEKLFF; cdr3_nt: TGTGCCAGCAGTTCTACTGGACAGGGCATGCTGTATGAAAAACTGTTTTTT
j_call: TRBJ2-7; v_call: TRBV27; d_call: .; cdr3_length: 15; clone_size: few; cdr3_aa: CASSSVGSSTYEQYF; cdr3_nt: TGTGCCAGCAGTTCGGTCGGGAGTTCAACCTACGAGCAGTACTTC
j_call: TRBJ1-5; v_call: TRBV2; d_call: .; cdr3_length: 15; clone_size: many; cdr3_aa: CASSVGGASNQPQHF; cdr3_nt: TGTGCCAGCAGTGTGGGAGGGGCGAGCAATCAGCCCCAGCATTTT
j_call: TRBJ1-1; v_call: TRBV11-2; d_call: .; cdr3_length: 15; clone_size: many; cdr3_aa: CASSLSGRLNTEAFF; cdr3_nt: TGTGCCAGCAGCCTATCGGGACGATTGAACACTGAAGCTTTCTTT
j_call: TRBJ2-7; v_call: TRBV25-1; d_call: .; cdr3_length: 15; clone_size: few; cdr3_aa: CASSEYRTYPYEQYF; cdr3_nt: TGTGCCAGCAGTGAATACCGGACTTACCCCTACGAGCAGTACTTC
j_call: TRBJ2-7; v_call: TRBV20-1; d_call: .; cdr3_length: 13; clone_size: many; cdr3_aa: CSAREPGDDEQYF; cdr3_nt: TGCAGTGCTAGGGAACCGGGGGACGACGAGCAGTACTTC
j_call: TRBJ1-6; v_call: TRBV20-1; d_call: .; cdr3_length: 16; clone_size: .; cdr3_aa: CSAPRGGSSYNSPLHF; cdr3_nt: TGCAGTGCCCCGCGGGGGGGAAGCTCCTATAATTCACCCCTCCACTTT
j_call: TRBJ1-6; v_call: TRBV5-3; d_call: .; cdr3_length: 12; clone_size: .; cdr3_aa: CASSLDTSPLHF; cdr3_nt: TGTGCCAGCAGCTTGGATACTTCACCCCTCCACTTT
j_call: TRBJ2-1; v_call: TRBV5-6; d_call: .; cdr3_length: 15; clone_size: .; cdr3_aa: CASSLDLAPYNEQFF; cdr3_nt: TGTGCCAGCAGCTTGGATCTAGCCCCCTACAATGAGCAGTTCTTC
j_call: TRBJ2-3; v_call: TRBV7-9; d_call: TRBD2; cdr3_length: 11; clone_size: few; cdr3_aa: CAGGGEDTQYF; cdr3_nt: TGTGCCGGGGGAGGGGAGGATACGCAGTATTTT
j_call: TRBJ2-2; v_call: TRBV28; d_call: .; cdr3_length: 12; clone_size: .; cdr3_aa: CASRGETGELFF; cdr3_nt: TGTGCCAGCAGGGGTGAGACCGGGGAGCTGTTTTTT
j_call: TRBJ2-1; v_call: TRBV7-9; d_call: .; cdr3_length: 15; clone_size: many; cdr3_aa: CASSFGQGAYNEQFF; cdr3_nt: TGTGCCAGCAGCTTCGGACAAGGAGCCTACAATGAGCAGTTCTTC
j_call: TRBJ2-1; v_call: TRBV20-1; d_call: TRBD2; cdr3_length: 15; clone_size: few; cdr3_aa: CSAREGGRDYNEQFF; cdr3_nt: TGCAGTGCTAGAGAAGGCGGGAGGGATTACAATGAGCAGTTCTTC
j_call: TRBJ2-1; v_call: TRBV11-2; d_call: .; cdr3_length: 13; clone_size: .; cdr3_aa: CASSSPPYNEQFF; cdr3_nt: TGTGCCAGCAGCTCCCCTCCTTACAATGAGCAGTTCTTC
j_call: TRBJ1-1; v_call: TRBV6-5; d_call: .; cdr3_length: 13; clone_size: many; cdr3_aa: CASSYEQNTEAFF; cdr3_nt: TGTGCCAGCAGTTACGAGCAGAACACTGAAGCTTTCTTT
j_call: TRBJ1-1; v_call: TRBV3-1; d_call: .; cdr3_length: 14; clone_size: .; cdr3_aa: CASSQVPGNTEAFF; cdr3_nt: TGTGCCAGCAGCCAGGTTCCGGGCAACACTGAAGCTTTCTTT
j_call: TRBJ1-1; v_call: TRBV29-1; d_call: TRBD1; cdr3_length: 13; clone_size: few; cdr3_aa: CSVEDQLGTGAFF; cdr3_nt: TGCAGCGTTGAAGATCAATTAGGGACAGGAGCTTTCTTT
j_call: TRBJ2-7; v_call: TRBV7-6; d_call: .; cdr3_length: 14; clone_size: many; cdr3_aa: CASSSRRDSYEQYF; cdr3_nt: TGTGCCAGCAGCTCCCGGAGGGACAGCTACGAGCAGTACTTC
j_call: TRBJ2-4; v_call: TRBV7-3; d_call: .; cdr3_length: 14; clone_size: .; cdr3_aa: CASSLGIAKNIQYF; cdr3_nt: TGTGCCAGCAGCTTAGGGATAGCCAAAAACATTCAGTACTTC
j_call: TRBJ2-2; v_call: TRBV29-1; d_call: TRBD2; cdr3_length: 15; clone_size: few; cdr3_aa: CSVITSGSIFGELFF; cdr3_nt: TGCAGCGTCATAACTAGCGGGAGTATCTTCGGGGAGCTGTTTTTT
j_call: TRBJ2-3; v_call: TRBV5-5; d_call: .; cdr3_length: 14; clone_size: .; cdr3_aa: CASSPRGMGDTQYF; cdr3_nt: TGTGCCAGCAGCCCCCGAGGGATGGGAGATACGCAGTATTTT
j_call: TRBJ2-7; v_call: TRBV7-2; d_call: .; cdr3_length: 14; clone_size: many; cdr3_aa: CASSLGLRTHEQYF; cdr3_nt: TGTGCCAGCAGCTTAGGTTTGAGGACGCACGAGCAGTACTTC
j_call: TRBJ2-3; v_call: TRBV12-3/TRBV12-4; d_call: .; cdr3_length: 14; clone_size: many; cdr3_aa: CASSLQTRADTQYF; cdr3_nt: TGTGCCAGCAGTCTGCAGACCCGGGCAGATACGCAGTATTTT
j_call: TRBJ1-4; v_call: TRBV7-8; d_call: TRBD1; cdr3_length: 16; clone_size: .; cdr3_aa: CASSLRGRDRAEKLFF; cdr3_nt: TGTGCCAGCAGCTTGAGGGGCAGGGACAGGGCAGAAAAACTGTTTTTT
j_call: TRBJ1-6; v_call: TRBV7-2; d_call: .; cdr3_length: 15; clone_size: many; cdr3_aa: CASNLVGGRWSPLHF; cdr3_nt: TGTGCCAGCAACCTAGTTGGGGGCAGGTGGTCACCCCTCCACTTT
j_call: TRBJ2-3; v_call: TRBV11-2; d_call: TRBD2; cdr3_length: 16; clone_size: many; cdr3_aa: CASSFQAGGSTDTQYF; cdr3_nt: TGTGCCAGCAGCTTCCAAGCGGGGGGAAGCACAGATACGCAGTATTTT
j_call: TRBJ2-3; v_call: TRBV7-2; d_call: .; cdr3_length: 16; clone_size: many; cdr3_aa: CASSLGGAGGLDTQYF; cdr3_nt: TGTGCCAGCAGCTTAGGGGGGGCAGGGGGTTTGGATACGCAGTATTTT
j_call: TRBJ2-1; v_call: TRBV7-3; d_call: TRBD1; cdr3_length: 15; clone_size: many; cdr3_aa: CASSLTGGPYNEQFF; cdr3_nt: TGTGCCAGCAGCTTGACAGGGGGCCCATACAATGAGCAGTTCTTC
j_call: TRBJ2-3; v_call: TRBV20-1; d_call: TRBD1; cdr3_length: 14; clone_size: few; cdr3_aa: CSAATGEGGDTQYF; cdr3_nt: TGCAGTGCTGCTACAGGGGAAGGGGGAGATACGCAGTATTTT
j_call: TRBJ1-1; v_call: TRBV19; d_call: .; cdr3_length: 12; clone_size: .; cdr3_aa: CASSWSRTEAFF; cdr3_nt: TGTGCCAGTAGCTGGTCGAGGACTGAAGCTTTCTTT
j_call: TRBJ2-1; v_call: TRBV11-3; d_call: .; cdr3_length: 12; clone_size: .; cdr3_aa: CASGLTTNEQFF; cdr3_nt: TGTGCCAGCGGACTAACGACCAATGAGCAGTTCTTC
j_call: TRBJ2-2; v_call: TRBV10-3; d_call: .; cdr3_length: 13; clone_size: .; cdr3_aa: CAIGGREDGELFF; cdr3_nt: TGTGCCATCGGAGGGAGAGAGGACGGGGAGCTGTTTTTT
j_call: TRBJ1-2; v_call: TRBV7-2; d_call: .; cdr3_length: 14; clone_size: many; cdr3_aa: CASSLERGIYGYTF; cdr3_nt: TGTGCCAGCAGCTTAGAGCGGGGCATCTATGGCTACACCTTC
j_call: TRBJ2-3; v_call: TRBV28; d_call: .; cdr3_length: 16; clone_size: .; cdr3_aa: CASSFSYRRNTDTQYF; cdr3_nt: TGTGCCAGCAGTTTTTCGTACAGGCGAAACACAGATACGCAGTATTTT
j_call: TRBJ1-1; v_call: TRBV19; d_call: TRBD1; cdr3_length: 17; clone_size: many; cdr3_aa: CASSPLRDRKLNTEAFF; cdr3_nt: TGTGCCAGTAGCCCCTTGCGGGACAGGAAATTGAACACTGAAGCTTTCTTT